This is a list of T cell receptor beta chains from one sample in a study of beta chain features in type 1 diabetes. TCRdb's table, derived via immunoSEQ multiplex PCR, lists solely in-frame clones and lacks some. Of about 150,000 clones listed, about 9.4% were seen once; the top ten hold approximately 0.46%. The sequencing sample was made of central memory CD4+ T cells from blood. These receptors were taken from a young man with type 1 diabetes. Both conserved end residues are part of each CDR3. A D gene is named only where the DNA matches it firmly.

d_call,j_call,v_call,cdr3_aa
NA,TRBJ2-7,TRBV7-2,CASSLFPNSYEQYF
TRBD2,TRBJ2-1,TRBV10-3,CASIPAGGREQFF
NA,TRBJ1-4,TRBV11-2,CASSFGLVGEKLFF
NA,TRBJ2-7,TRBV27,CASSTKGGTYEQYF
TRBD2,TRBJ2-1,TRBV11-1,CASSLLPSGTNEQFF
TRBD1,TRBJ1-5,TRBV4-2,CASSEDRGYQPQHF
TRBD2,TRBJ2-1,TRBV6-1,CASSERAGGVQFF
NA,TRBJ2-5,TRBV7-9,CASSLLHGQETQYF
NA,TRBJ2-3,TRBV7-3,CASSSQDDTQYF
NA,TRBJ2-2,TRBV18,CASSRQDANTGELFF
NA,TRBJ2-7,TRBV27,CASSVSGVLSYEQYF
NA,TRBJ2-2,TRBV5-4,CASSPGSYTGELFF
NA,TRBJ2-7,TRBV2,CASSEQGTYEQYF
TRBD2,TRBJ2-5,TRBV11-2,CASRRSGLSETQYF
NA,TRBJ2-2,TRBV10-3,CAISDSGLFATGELFF
NA,TRBJ1-1,TRBV6-5,CASSYSGRNTEAFF
TRBD2,TRBJ2-7,TRBV7-2,CASSLSGLAGEQYF
TRBD1,TRBJ1-2,TRBV28,CASHRDRNYGYTF
NA,TRBJ2-7,TRBV7-9,CASSFRAGEQYF
NA,TRBJ2-1,TRBV2,CASTVDRTYNEQFF
TRBD1,TRBJ2-5,TRBV28,CASSTTGQGQETQYF
NA,TRBJ2-5,TRBV27,CASRGRGQETQYF
NA,TRBJ1-2,TRBV5-5,CASSPDSLSRGYTF